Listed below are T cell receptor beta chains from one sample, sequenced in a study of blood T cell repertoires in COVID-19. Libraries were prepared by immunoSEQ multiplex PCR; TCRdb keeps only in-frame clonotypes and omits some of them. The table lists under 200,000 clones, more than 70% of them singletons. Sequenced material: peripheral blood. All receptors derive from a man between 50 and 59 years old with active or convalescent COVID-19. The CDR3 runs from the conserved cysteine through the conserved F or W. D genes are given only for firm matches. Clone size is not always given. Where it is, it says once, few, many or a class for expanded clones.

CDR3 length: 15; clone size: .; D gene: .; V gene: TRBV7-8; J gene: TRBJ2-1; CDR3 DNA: TGTGCCAGCAGCTTACTCTTAGCGCCGGCCGTGGAGCAGTTCTTC; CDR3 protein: CASSLLLAPAVEQFF
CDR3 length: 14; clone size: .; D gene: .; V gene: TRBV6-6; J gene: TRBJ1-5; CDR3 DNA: TGTGCCAGCAGTTTTGGGGGCCTCGGTCAGCCCCAGCATTTT; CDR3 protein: CASSFGGLGQPQHF
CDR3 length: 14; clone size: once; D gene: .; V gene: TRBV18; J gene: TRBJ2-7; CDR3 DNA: TGTGCCAGCTCACCACCGGCAGCTAGGTACGAGCAGTACTTC; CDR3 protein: CASSPPAARYEQYF
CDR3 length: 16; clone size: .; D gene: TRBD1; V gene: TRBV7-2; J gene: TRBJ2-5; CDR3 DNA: TGTGCCAGCAGCTTACCCACAGGGGGGAATGAAGAGACCCAGTACTTC; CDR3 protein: CASSLPTGGNEETQYF
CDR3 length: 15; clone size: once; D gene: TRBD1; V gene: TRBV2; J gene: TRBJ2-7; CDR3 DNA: TGTGCCAGCAGTGAGTCCGGGACAGTAATCTACGAGCAGTACTTC; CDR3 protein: CASSESGTVIYEQYF
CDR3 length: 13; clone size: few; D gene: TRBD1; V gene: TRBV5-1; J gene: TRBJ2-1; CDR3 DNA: TGCGCCAGCAGACGGACAGGGGAGCATGAGCAGTTCTTC; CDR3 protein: CASRRTGEHEQFF
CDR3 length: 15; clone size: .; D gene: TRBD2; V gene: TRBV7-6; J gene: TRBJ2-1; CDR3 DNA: TGTGCCAGCAGCTTCACTAGCGGGAGAAGCAATGAGCAGTTCTTC; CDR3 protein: CASSFTSGRSNEQFF
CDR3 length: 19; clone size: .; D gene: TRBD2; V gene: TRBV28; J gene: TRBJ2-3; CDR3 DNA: TGTGCCAGCAGTTCGCCGGGACTAGCGGGAGGGAGCGGCGCAGATACGCAGTATTTT; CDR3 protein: CASSSPGLAGGSGADTQYF
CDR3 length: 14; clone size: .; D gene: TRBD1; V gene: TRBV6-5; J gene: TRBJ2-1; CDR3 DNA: TGTGCCAGCCGAAGGACAGGTGTAAACAATGAGCAGTTCTTC; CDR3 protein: CASRRTGVNNEQFF
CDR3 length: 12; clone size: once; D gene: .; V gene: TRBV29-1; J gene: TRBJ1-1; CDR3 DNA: TGCAGCGCCTACGAGATTTCCACTGAAGCTTTCTTT; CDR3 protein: CSAYEISTEAFF
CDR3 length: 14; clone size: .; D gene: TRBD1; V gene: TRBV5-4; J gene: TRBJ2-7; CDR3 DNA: TGTGCCAGCAGCTTGGGACAGGGGGCCTACGAGCAGTACTTC; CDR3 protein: CASSLGQGAYEQYF
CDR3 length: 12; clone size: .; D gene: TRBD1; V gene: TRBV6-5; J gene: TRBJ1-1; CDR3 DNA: TGTGCCAGCAGAGACGGACAGGGTGAAGCTTTCTTT; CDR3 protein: CASRDGQGEAFF
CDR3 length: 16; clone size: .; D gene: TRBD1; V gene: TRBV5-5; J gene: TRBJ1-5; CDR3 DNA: TGTGCCAGCAGCCGTATGGACAGGGGGCCTAGTCAGCCCCAGCATTTT; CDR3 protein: CASSRMDRGPSQPQHF
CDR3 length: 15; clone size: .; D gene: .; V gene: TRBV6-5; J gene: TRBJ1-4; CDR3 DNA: TGTGCCAGCAGAAAACAGGGCCCAACTAATGAAAAACTGTTTTTT; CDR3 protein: CASRKQGPTNEKLFF
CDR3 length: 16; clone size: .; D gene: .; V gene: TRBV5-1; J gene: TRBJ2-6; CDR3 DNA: TGCGCCAGCAGCCTAAGACTCCGAGGGGGGGCCAACGTCCTGACTTTC; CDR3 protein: CASSLRLRGGANVLTF
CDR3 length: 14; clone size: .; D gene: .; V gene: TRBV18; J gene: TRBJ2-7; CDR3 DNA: TGTGCCAGCTCCGCGGGGAGGAGCTCCTACGAGCAGTACTTC; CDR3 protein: CASSAGRSSYEQYF
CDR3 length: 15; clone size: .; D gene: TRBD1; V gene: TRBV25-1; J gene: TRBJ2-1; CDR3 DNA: TGTGCCAGCAGTCGGGACAGGGCGAGGGGGGGTGAGCAGTTCTTC; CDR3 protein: CASSRDRARGGEQFF
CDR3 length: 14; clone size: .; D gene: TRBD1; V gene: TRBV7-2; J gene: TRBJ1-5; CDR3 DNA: TGTGCCAGCAGCTCCGACAGGGATAATCAGCCCCAGCATTTT; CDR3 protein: CASSSDRDNQPQHF
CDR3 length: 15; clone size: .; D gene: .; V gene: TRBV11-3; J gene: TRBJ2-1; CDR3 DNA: TGTGCCAGCAGCCCCACGGAGGGCTTCTACAATGAGCAGTTCTTC; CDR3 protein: CASSPTEGFYNEQFF
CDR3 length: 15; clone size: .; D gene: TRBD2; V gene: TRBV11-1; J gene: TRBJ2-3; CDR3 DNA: TGTGCCAGCAGCTTCGGGGACTACTTCACAGATACGCAGTATTTT; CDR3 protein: CASSFGDYFTDTQYF
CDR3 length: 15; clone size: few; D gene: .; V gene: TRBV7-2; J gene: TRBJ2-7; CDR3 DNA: TGTGCCAGCAGCCTATCCGGGACAAATTCCTACGAGCAGTACTTC; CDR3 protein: CASSLSGTNSYEQYF
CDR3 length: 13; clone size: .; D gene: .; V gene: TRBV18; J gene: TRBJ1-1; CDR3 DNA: TGTGCCAGCTCACCCGAACAGGATTGGGAAGCTTTCTTT; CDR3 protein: CASSPEQDWEAFF
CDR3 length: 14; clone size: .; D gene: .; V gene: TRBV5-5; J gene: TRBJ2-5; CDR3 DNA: TGTGCCAGCAGCGCGGCAGTGGCCCCAGAGACCCAGTACTTC; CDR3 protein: CASSAAVAPETQYF
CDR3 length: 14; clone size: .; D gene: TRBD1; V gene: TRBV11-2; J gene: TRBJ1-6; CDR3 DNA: TGTGCCAGCAGCTTCAACAGGGGAGGTTCACCCCTCCACTTT; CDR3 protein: CASSFNRGGSPLHF
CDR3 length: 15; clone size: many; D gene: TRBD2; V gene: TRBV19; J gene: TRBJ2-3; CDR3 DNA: TGTGCCAGTACTCCGGGACTAGCGGGCGCGGATACGCAGTATTTT; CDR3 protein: CASTPGLAGADTQYF
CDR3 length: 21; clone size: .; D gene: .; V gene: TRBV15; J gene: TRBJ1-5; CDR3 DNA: TGTGCCACCAGCACCGAGGCGGGCAGGAGTGGGTACCTTTATAGCAATCAGCCCCAGCATTTT; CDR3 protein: CATSTEAGRSGYLYSNQPQHF